These 20 T cell receptor beta chains were sequenced from one sample in a study of cytomegalovirus exposure and HLA in healthy donors. A multiplex PCR was run with 60 Vbeta primers and 13 Jbeta primers. The protocol was immunoSEQ multiplex PCR, while the TCRdb copy is restricted to in-frame clones and leaves out a portion. The table has some 120,000 clones, roughly 82% seen once. Sequencing was done on a sample of PBMCs. These receptor sequences come from a male donor in good health and CMV-seropositive.

This chain connects TRBV28 to TRBJ1-2, with 8 nucleotides matching TRBD1. The J segment lost 4 bases and the V segment lost 6 bases, leaving 4 bases of the junction unmatched. CDR3 length: 13 residues. Germline lookup yields CDR1 MDHEN and CDR2 SYDVKM. CDR3 in DNA: TGTGCCAGCAGGACAGGGGATACCTATGGCTACACCTTC. This codes for CASRTGDTYGYTF.

This clone was detected only a few times. The V gene is TRBV7-2, the J gene TRBJ2-7, with TRBD2 matching over 9 bases. Per the germline V gene, CDR1 is SGHTA and CDR2 is FQGNSA. The V segment lost 1 base and the J segment 5 bases; nucleotides outside the gene matches: 3. There are 14 residues in the CDR3. CDR3 sequence reads: CASSLVSSGNEQYF. CDR3 nucleotide sequence: TGTGCCAGCAGCTTAGTTTCTAGCGGGAACGAGCAGTACTTC.

The chain carries TRBV10-3 and TRBJ2-2; 7 bases line up with TRBD2. Germline V gene sequence: CDR1 ENHRY, CDR2 SYGVKD. J gave up 0 bases and V 10 bases, and 5 bases lay outside the gene matches. The CDR3 totals 14 residues. The CDR3 DNA sequence: TGTGCCACCGCACTAGCGCCGAACACCGGGGAGCTGTTTTTT. This translates into CATALAPNTGELFF.

The chain employs TRBV5-4 and TRBJ1-5; TRBD1 aligns across 9 bases. The germline V gene has CDR1 SGHNT and CDR2 YYREEE (reference sequence). J gave up 0 bases and V 3 bases, and 10 bases lay outside the gene matches. The CDR3 length is 18 residues. CDR3 region: CASSSPGQGGDSNQPQHF. Here the CDR3 DNA reads TGTGCCAGCAGCTCCCCGGGACAGGGCGGGGATAGCAATCAGCCCCAGCATTTT.

The chain couples TRBV6-5 to TRBJ1-5, with 10 bases that match TRBD1. Germline V lookup: CDR1 MNHEY, CDR2 SVGAGI. V gave up 6 bases and J gave up 7 bases; unmatched junction bases: 6. CDR3 length equals 14 residues. The CDR3 DNA is TGTGCCAGCAGGCGACAGGGGGCGAGGCAGCCCCAGCATTTT. This codes for CASRRQGARQPQHF.

This clone was picked up one time. This chain connects TRBV5-5 to TRBJ1-1; 8 positions agree with TRBD1. Germline loops: CDR1 SGHKS, CDR2 YYEKEE (reference sequence). The ends lost 0 bases at V and 5 bases at J; junction bases unmatched: 0. The CDR3 has 13 residues. CDR3 in DNA: TGTGCCAGCAGCTTGGGGACAGGGACTGAAGCTTTCTTT. Translated, it gives CASSLGTGTEAFF.

A word on this clone: This same CDR3 is encoded by further DNA sequences in the sample. The chain combines TRBV4-3 with TRBJ2-7; TRBD2 matches 9 bases. CDR3 length equals 17 residues. Germline CDR1 reads LGHNA; CDR2 reads YSLEER. Trimming took 3 bases from V and 2 from J; bases not matched to a gene: 11. The CDR3 DNA reads as TGCGCCAGCAGCCAGGATCAGGGAGCGGGAGGAACCTACGAGCAGTACTTC. Its protein is CASSQDQGAGGTYEQYF.

The V and J genes are TRBV7-2 and TRBJ2-3; the match to TRBD2 covers 8 bases. After removal of 3 bases from V and 1 base from J, the junction contained 3 bases not matched to a gene. The CDR3 is made up of 15 amino acids. Germline V lookup: CDR1 SGHTA, CDR2 FQGNSA. CDR3 bases: TGTGCCAGCAGCTTTCCGACTAGCGGCACAGATACGCAGTATTTT. It yields the protein CASSFPTSGTDTQYF.

This clone was seen only a few times. The rearrangement links TRBV27 to TRBJ2-1, with 10 nucleotides matching TRBD1. CDR1 MNHEY and CDR2 SMNVEV come from the germline V gene (reference sequence). The CDR3 extends over 15 amino acids. Trimming removed 5 bases from V and 5 bases from J; junction bases left unmatched: 6. CDR3: CASSTPGTGDNEQFF. In DNA, the CDR3 is TGTGCCAGCAGTACCCCCGGGACAGGGGACAATGAGCAGTTCTTC.

V usage is TRBV7-3 and J usage is TRBJ2-1; 9 nucleotides match TRBD1. The germline CDR1 and CDR2 sequences are SGHTA and FQGTGA. V shed 5 bases and J 4 bases; nucleotides not matched to a gene: 6. The CDR3 has 15 amino acids. The CDR3 is CASSPPGQGYNEQFF. In nucleotides, the CDR3 is TGTGCCAGCAGCCCTCCGGGACAGGGTTACAATGAGCAGTTCTTC.

The V and J genes are TRBV6-5 and TRBJ2-7; 7 bases are a match to TRBD2. The V gene end was trimmed by 5 bases and the J gene end by 3 bases; junction bases not matched to a gene: 10. The CDR3 covers 15 residues. In germline, CDR1 is MNHEY, CDR2 SVGAGI. The CDR3 sequence: CASSTGRREIYEQYF. The CDR3 DNA reads TGTGCCAGCAGTACGGGACGGCGGGAGATCTACGAGCAGTACTTC.

This CDR3 is CASSLAVEQFF. The CDR3 DNA reads TGTGCCAGCAGCTTGGCCGTTGAGCAGTTCTTC. The chain employs TRBV5-6 and TRBJ2-1, with no clear D. This CDR3 is 11 amino acids long. V dropped 0 bases and J dropped 9 bases, with 4 bases sitting between them. Germline V gives CDR1 SGHDT, CDR2 YYEEEE. Together with reference TRBV5-6 and TRBJ2-1, the CDR3 gives the full variable domain: DAGVTQSPTHLIKTRGQQVTLRCSPKSGHDTVSWYQQALGQGPQFIFQYYEEEERQRGNFPDRFSGHQFPNYSSELNVNALLLGDSALYLCASSLAVEQFFGPGTRLTVL.

The chain couples TRBV30 to TRBJ1-5; 7 nucleotides agree with TRBD1. Germline V gene data show CDR1 as GTSNPN and CDR2 as SVGIG (reference sequence). Germline trimming cut 2 bases from V and 5 bases from J; bases unmatched to any gene: 9. This CDR3 comprises 15 residues. CDR3 residues: CAWSLAGGEHQPQHF. The CDR3 DNA sequence: TGTGCCTGGAGTCTTGCAGGGGGAGAACATCAGCCCCAGCATTTT.

This clone was recorded only once. The chain carries TRBV5-1 and TRBJ1-3; maybe TRBD1 (6 bases). In germline, CDR1 is SGHRS, CDR2 YFSETQ. This CDR3 is 14 amino acids long. V lost 4 bases and J 2 bases, leaving 10 bases between the germline ends. CDR3 in DNA: TGCGCCAGCAGCACCGGGACACCTGGAAACACCATATATTTT. Residues: CASSTGTPGNTIYF.

The genes are TRBV5-6 and TRBJ2-7; 8 bases agree with TRBD1. CDR3 length: 12 residues. V shed 3 bases and J 5 bases; nucleotides not matched to a gene: 1. CDR1 is SGHDT and CDR2 is YYEEEE in the germline V gene. The CDR3 DNA sequence: TGTGCCAGCAGCTGGACAGGGAACGAGCAGTACTTC. Protein: CASSWTGNEQYF.

The V call is TRBV18, the J call TRBJ2-5, with TRBD2 matching 8 bases. The length of the CDR3 is 14 residues. Germline V gives CDR1 KGHSH, CDR2 LQKENI. V lost 4 bases, J lost 4 bases, and 5 bases stayed unmatched. The CDR3 loop is CASSLGTSPETQYF. The CDR3 nucleotides are TGTGCCAGCTCACTTGGGACTAGTCCAGAGACCCAGTACTTC. Complete variable domain (other parts from reference TRBV18 and TRBJ2-5): NAGVMQNPRHLVRRRGQEARLRCSPMKGHSHVYWYRQLPEEGLKFMVYLQKENIIDESGMPKERFSAEFPKEGPSILRIQQVVRGDSAAYFCASSLGTSPETQYFGPGTRLLVL.

The gene calls are TRBV27 and TRBJ2-1; 7 positions agree with TRBD1. V trimming: 1 base; J trimming: 6 bases; junction bases outside the gene matches: 9. The germline V gene encodes CDR1 MNHEY and CDR2 SMNVEV (reference sequence). The CDR3 is made up of 16 amino acids. The CDR3 loop reads CASSLFAGTAFNEQFF. CDR3 coding DNA: TGTGCCAGCAGTTTATTCGCCGGGACAGCCTTCAATGAGCAGTTCTTC.

The rearrangement links TRBV6-5 to TRBJ1-5, with TRBD1 matching 9 bases. Germline-derived CDR1 and CDR2 are MNHEY and SVGAGI. CDR3 length: 13 residues. V lost 8 bases, J lost 7 bases, and 6 bases stayed unmatched. The CDR3 nucleotides read TGTGCCAGCGCCACAGGGACAGGGCAGCCCCAGCATTTT. This translates into CASATGTGQPQHF.

This chain uses TRBV7-6 with TRBJ2-1, with 8 bases that match TRBD1. The germline V gene has CDR1 SGHVS and CDR2 FNYEAQ. V dropped 5 bases and J dropped 9; count of bases not matched to a gene: 9. The CDR3 has 14 residues. The CDR3 region has the DNA TGTGCCAGCAGCGTGACAGGGGAAGGGATTGAGCAGTTCTTC. Translating gives CASSVTGEGIEQFF.

The chain joins TRBV13 to TRBJ2-7; possible D gene TRBD1, 6 bases. Germline V gives CDR1 PRHDT, CDR2 FYEKMQ (reference sequence). The CDR3 is 13 amino acids. V was pared by 5 bases and J by 1 base, with 9 bases between. The CDR3 sequence is CASSGDRSYEQYF. The CDR3 coding sequence is TGTGCCAGCAGCGGAGACAGGTCCTACGAGCAGTACTTC.